This T cell receptor beta chain emerged from a study of blood T cell repertoires in COVID-19. Study details: Some COVID-19 samples were acute and others convalescent; all came from the United States, Italy and Spain. T cells, B-cell-depleted T cells, or PBMCs provided the cDNA or gDNA that served as material.

Methods used by the authors: Using reference gene primer amplification, nucleated cell counts were estimated. Generated by immunoSEQ multiplex PCR, the TCRdb table keeps only in-frame clones and is missing some. V, J and clone size are those of that table, while D and trimming were read from the DNA. The sample carries 200,000 or so clones, around 85% recorded once. CDR1 SQVTM and CDR2 ANQGSEA come from the germline V gene. The V end lost 7 bases, the J end lost 5 bases, and 12 bases lay between the germline ends. This CDR3 is 11 amino acids long. This receptor was obtained from a woman in her sixties or seventies with acute or convalescent COVID-19. Material: peripheral blood. The rearrangement joins TRBV29-1 to TRBJ2-7, with a weak D call TRBD1 (6 bases). This CDR3 is CSARTAHEQYF. CDR3 bases: TGCAGCGCCCGGACAGCTCACGAGCAGTACTTC.